The clone carrying this T cell receptor beta chain was seen only a few times. What it binds is unknown. This specimen comes from a study of CD8+CD57+ T cells in acquired aplastic anemia. Study details: Where healthy donors were concerned, CD4+ cells averaged about 11 million reads. Whole-study results and caveats: Patients and controls were not found to differ significantly in CD8+ Simpson's diversity. Overlapping CD8+ CDR3 repertoires of patients and controls contained under 35 shared sequences.

The ends lost 3 bases at V and 2 bases at J; junction bases unmatched: 5. Germline CDR1 is SGHAT and CDR2 is FQNNGV. The CDR3 is 15 amino acids. For CDR3 and TCR beta VDJ profiling, genomic DNA was the template used. TCRdb recomputed calls from the reads with MiXCR, one row per CDR3 protein. The sample contains about 42,000 distinct CDR3 sequences, approximately 67% of which appear only once. The source of this sequence is a human donor in good health, serving as a control. The sample consisted of sorted CD4+, CD8+, or CD8+CD57+ T cells (not recorded which) from PBMCs. This chain connects TRBV11-2 to TRBJ2-3; TRBD1 matches at 7 bases. The CDR3 is CASSLGQLPTDTQYF. The CDR3 region has the DNA TGTGCCAGCAGCTTGGGACAGCTGCCCACAGATACGCAGTATTTT.